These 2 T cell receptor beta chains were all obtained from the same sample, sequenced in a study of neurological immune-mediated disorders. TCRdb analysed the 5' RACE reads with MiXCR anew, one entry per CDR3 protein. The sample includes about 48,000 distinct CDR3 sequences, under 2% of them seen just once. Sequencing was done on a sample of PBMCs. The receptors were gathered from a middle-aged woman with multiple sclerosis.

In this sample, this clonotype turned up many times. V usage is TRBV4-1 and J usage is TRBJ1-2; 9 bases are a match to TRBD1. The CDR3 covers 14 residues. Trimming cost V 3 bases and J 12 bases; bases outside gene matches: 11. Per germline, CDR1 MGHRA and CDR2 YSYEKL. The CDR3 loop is CASSHQPGTGSHTF. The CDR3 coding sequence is TGCGCCAGCAGCCATCAACCCGGGACAGGGAGTCACACCTTC.

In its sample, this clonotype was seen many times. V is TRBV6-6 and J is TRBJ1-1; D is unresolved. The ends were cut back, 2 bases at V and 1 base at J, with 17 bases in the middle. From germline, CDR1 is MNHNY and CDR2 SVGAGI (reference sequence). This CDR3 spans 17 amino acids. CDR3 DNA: TGTGCCAGCAGTTACGGGTTGAGACGTACACAGAACACTGAAGCTTTCTTT. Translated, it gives CASSYGLRRTQNTEAFF.